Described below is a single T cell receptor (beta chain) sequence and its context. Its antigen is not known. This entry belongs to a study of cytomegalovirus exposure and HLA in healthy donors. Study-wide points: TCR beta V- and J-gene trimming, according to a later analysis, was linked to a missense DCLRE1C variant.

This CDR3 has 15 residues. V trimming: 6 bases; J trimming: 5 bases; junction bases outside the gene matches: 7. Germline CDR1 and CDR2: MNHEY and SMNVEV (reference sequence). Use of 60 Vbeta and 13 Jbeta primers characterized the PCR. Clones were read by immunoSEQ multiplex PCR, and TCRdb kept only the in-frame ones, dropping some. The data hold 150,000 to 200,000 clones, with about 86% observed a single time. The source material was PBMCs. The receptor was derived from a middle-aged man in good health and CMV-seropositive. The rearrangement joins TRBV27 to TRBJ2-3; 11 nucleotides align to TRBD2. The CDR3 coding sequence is TGTGCCAGCAGCCGACCGACTAGCGGGAAAGATACGCAGTATTTT. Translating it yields CASSRPTSGKDTQYF.